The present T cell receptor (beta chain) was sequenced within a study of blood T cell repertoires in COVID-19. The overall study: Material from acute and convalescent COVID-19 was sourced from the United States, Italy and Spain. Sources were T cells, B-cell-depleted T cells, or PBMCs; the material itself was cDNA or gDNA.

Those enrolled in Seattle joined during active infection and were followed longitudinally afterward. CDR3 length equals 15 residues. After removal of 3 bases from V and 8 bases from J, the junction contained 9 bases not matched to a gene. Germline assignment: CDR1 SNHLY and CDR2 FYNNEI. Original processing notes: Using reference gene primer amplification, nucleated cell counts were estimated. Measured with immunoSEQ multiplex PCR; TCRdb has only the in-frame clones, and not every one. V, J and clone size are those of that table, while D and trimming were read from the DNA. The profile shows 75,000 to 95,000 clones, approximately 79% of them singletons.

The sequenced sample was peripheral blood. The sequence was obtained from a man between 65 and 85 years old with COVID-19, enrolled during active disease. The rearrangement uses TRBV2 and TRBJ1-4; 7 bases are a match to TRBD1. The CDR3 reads CASSDNRGYYEKLFF. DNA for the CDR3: TGTGCCAGCAGTGATAACAGGGGCTATTACGAAAAACTGTTTTTT.